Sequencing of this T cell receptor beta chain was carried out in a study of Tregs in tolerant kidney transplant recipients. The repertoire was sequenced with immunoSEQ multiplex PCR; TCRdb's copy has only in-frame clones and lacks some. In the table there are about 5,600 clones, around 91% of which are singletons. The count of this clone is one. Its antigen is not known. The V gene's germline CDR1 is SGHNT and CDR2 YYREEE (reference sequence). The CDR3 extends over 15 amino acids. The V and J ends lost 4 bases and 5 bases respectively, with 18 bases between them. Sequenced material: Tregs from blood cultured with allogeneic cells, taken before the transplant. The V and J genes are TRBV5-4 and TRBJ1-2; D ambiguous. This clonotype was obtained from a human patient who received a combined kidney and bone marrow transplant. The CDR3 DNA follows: TGTGCCAGCAGCCCGCCCGGGCAGCTAGGGTATGGCTACACCTTC. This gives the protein CASSPPGQLGYGYTF.